This T cell receptor beta chain was recorded in a study of blood T cell repertoires in COVID-19. Study details: The United States, Italy and Spain were the sources of the acute and convalescent COVID-19 samples. The analysed material was cDNA or gDNA that came from T cells, B-cell-depleted T cells, or PBMCs.

Authors' data handling: Amplification of reference gene primers was used by the study to estimate nucleated cell counts. Assay: immunoSEQ multiplex PCR; the TCRdb copy retains only in-frame clones and omits some. V and J calls and clone size come straight from that table; D and trimming were deduced from the DNA. Here the sample spans under 65,000 clones, around nine tenths being singletons. CDR3 size: 14 residues. V shed 2 bases and J shed 7 bases, with 15 bases lying between them. Germline V gene data show CDR1 as SEHNR and CDR2 as FQNEAQ (reference sequence). This clone has a handful of counts. The chain links TRBV7-9 to TRBJ2-7, with a possible D match to TRBD2 (7 bases). The receptor was isolated from a man in his 60s with acute or convalescent COVID-19. Sequencing input: peripheral blood. This chain's CDR3 is CASSLRGGLREQYF. DNA for the CDR3: TGTGCCAGCAGCTTAAGGGGGGGTCTCAGGGAGCAGTACTTC.